This TCR beta chain appears in the sequencing data of a study of cytomegalovirus exposure and HLA in healthy donors. Study-level points and caveats: Rarity marked most TCR sequences, yet some public TCRs occurred in many donors. Sequencing likely generated an artifact that appeared as a cluster of highly shared sequence variants. Presence/absence analyses assumed roughly uniform sequencing depth across donors, which may not hold. When the data were analyzed later, several of the most significant clusters appeared to be linked to common viral pathogens.

PCR was performed using 60 Vbeta and 13 Jbeta primers. Method: immunoSEQ multiplex PCR; TCRdb's copy keeps in-frame clones and lacks some. This repertoire shows about 150,000 clones, roughly 78% found once; its top ten account for approximately 13%. V lost 0 bases, J lost 1 base, and 7 bases lay in between. The CDR3 spans 14 residues. CDR1 and CDR2 from the germline V gene are SGHRS and YFSETQ. As to this clone: Its target is unknown.

This receptor was identified in a woman between 50 and 59 years old in good health and CMV-seropositive. J is TRBJ2-5 and V is TRBV5-1; the D is unclear. Sequences were obtained from PBMCs. The CDR3 DNA follows: TGCGCCAGCAGCTTGGGCCAGGTCCAAGAGACCCAGTACTTC. Protein sequence: CASSLGQVQETQYF.